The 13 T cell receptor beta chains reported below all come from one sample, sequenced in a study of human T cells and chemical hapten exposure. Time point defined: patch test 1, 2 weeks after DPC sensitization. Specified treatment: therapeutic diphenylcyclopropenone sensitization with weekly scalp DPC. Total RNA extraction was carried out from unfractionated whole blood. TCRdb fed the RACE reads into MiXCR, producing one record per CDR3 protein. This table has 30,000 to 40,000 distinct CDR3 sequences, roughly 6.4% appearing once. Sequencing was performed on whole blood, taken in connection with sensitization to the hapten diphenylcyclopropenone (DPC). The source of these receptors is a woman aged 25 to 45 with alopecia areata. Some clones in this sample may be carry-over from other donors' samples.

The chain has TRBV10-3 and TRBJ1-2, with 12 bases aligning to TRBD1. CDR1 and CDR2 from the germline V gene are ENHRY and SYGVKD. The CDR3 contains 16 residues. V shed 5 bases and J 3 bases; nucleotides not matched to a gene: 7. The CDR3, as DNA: TGTGCCATCAGTCCGGGACAGGGGGCTTTTGACTATGGCTACACCTTC. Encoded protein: CAISPGQGAFDYGYTF.

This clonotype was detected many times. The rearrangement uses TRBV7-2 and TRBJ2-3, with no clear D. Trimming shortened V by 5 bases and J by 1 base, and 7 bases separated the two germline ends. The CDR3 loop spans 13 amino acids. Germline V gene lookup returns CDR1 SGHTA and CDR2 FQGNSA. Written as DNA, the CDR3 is TGTGCCAGCAGCGTAGGCGGCACAGATACGCAGTATTTT. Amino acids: CASSVGGTDTQYF.

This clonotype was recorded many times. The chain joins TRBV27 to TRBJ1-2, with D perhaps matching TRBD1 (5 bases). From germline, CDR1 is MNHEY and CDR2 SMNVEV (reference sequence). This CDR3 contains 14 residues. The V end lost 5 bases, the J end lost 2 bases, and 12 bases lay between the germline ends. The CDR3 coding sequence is TGTGCCAGCAGTCCGGCAGGGAGAAACTATGGCTACACCTTC. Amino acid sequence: CASSPAGRNYGYTF.

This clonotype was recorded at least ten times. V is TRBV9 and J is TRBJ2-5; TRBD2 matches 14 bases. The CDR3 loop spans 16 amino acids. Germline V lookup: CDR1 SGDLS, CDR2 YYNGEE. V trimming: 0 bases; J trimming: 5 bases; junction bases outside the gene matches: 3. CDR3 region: CASSVGGLAGAETQYF. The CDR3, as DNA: TGTGCCAGCAGCGTAGGGGGACTAGCGGGGGCGGAGACCCAGTACTTC.

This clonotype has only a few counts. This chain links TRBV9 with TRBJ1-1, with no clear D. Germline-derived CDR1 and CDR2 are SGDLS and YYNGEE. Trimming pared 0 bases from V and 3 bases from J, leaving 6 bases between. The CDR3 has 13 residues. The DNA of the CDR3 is TGTGCCAGCAGCGTAGCCGGGGACACTGAAGCTTTCTTT. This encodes CASSVAGDTEAFF.

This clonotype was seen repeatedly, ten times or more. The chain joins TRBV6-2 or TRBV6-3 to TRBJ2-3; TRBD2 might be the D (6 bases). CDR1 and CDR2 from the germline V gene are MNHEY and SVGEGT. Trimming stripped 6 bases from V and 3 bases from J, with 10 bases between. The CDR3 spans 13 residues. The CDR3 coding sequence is TGTGCCAGCAGCCGTGGGACTACAGATACGCAGTATTTT. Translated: CASSRGTTDTQYF.

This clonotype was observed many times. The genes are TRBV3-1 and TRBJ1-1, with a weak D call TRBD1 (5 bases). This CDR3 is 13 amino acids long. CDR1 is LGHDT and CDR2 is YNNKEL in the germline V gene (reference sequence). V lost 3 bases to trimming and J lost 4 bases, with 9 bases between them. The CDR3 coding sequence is TGTGCCAGCAGCCAGGGGGGAGCCACTGAAGCTTTCTTT. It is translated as CASSQGGATEAFF.

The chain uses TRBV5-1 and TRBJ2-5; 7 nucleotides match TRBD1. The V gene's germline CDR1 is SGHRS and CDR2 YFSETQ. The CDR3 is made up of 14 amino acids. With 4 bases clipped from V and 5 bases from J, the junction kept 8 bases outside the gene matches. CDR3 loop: CASSTGQRSETQYF. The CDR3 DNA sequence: TGCGCCAGCAGCACGGGACAGCGGAGTGAGACCCAGTACTTC.

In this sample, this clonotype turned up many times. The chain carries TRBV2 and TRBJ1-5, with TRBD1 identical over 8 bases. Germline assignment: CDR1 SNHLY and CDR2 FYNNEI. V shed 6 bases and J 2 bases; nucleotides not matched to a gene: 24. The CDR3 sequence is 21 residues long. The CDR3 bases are TGTGCCAGCAGCAGAGGCCGCCTGGGACAGGACTTGTTTTCCGGCAATCAGCCCCAGCATTTT. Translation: CASSRGRLGQDLFSGNQPQHF. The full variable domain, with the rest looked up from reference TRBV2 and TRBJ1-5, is EPEVTQTPSHQVTQMGQEVILRCVPISNHLYFYWYRQILGQKVEFLVSFYNNEISEKSEIFDDQFSVERPDGSNFTLKIRSTKLEDSAMYFCASSRGRLGQDLFSGNQPQHFGDGTRLSIL.

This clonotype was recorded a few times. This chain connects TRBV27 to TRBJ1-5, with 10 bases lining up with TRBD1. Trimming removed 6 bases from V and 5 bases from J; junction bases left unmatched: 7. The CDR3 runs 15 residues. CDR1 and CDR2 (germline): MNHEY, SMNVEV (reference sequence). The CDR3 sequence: CASRKDRGVDQPQHF. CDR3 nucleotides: TGTGCCAGCAGAAAGGACAGGGGGGTTGATCAGCCCCAGCATTTT.

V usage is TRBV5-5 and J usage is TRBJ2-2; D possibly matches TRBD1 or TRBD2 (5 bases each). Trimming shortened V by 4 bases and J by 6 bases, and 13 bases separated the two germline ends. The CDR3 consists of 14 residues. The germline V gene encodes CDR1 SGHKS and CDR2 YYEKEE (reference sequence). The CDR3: CASSPQGGPGELFF. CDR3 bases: TGTGCCAGCAGCCCCCAGGGCGGGCCCGGGGAGCTGTTTTTT. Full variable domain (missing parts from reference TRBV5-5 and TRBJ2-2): DAGVTQSPTHLIKTRGQQVTLRCSPISGHKSVSWYQQVLGQGPQFIFQYYEKEERGRGNFPDRFSARQFPNYSSELNVNALLLGDSALYLCASSPQGGPGELFFGEGSRLTVL.

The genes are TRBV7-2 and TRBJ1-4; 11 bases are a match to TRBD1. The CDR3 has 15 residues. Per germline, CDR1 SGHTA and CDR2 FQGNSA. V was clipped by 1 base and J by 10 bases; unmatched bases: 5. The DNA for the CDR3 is TGTGCCAGCAGCTTAGACGGGACAGGGGGACTAAAACTGTTTTTT. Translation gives CASSLDGTGGLKLFF.

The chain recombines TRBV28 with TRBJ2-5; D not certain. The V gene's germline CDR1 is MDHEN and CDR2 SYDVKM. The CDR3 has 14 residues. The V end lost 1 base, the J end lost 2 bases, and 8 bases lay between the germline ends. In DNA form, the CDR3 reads TGTGCCAGCAGTTTATTCGATTATCAAGAGACCCAGTACTTC. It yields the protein CASSLFDYQETQYF.